This T cell receptor beta chain was recorded in a study of T-cell reconstitution after alpha-beta-depleted transplantation in children. It was with unique molecular identifiers that the TCRbeta library was prepared. One entry per CDR3 protein results from TCRdb running MiXCR on the PCR reads. In the table there are some 200,000 distinct CDR3 sequences, approximately 14% of which are singletons. Looked up from germline, CDR1 is SGDLS and CDR2 is YYNGEE. The V end lost 5 bases, the J end lost 2 bases, and 7 bases lay between the germline ends. This CDR3 spans 13 amino acids. The sample holds many counts of this clonotype.

The V call is TRBV9, the J call TRBJ2-2; D is unclear. The origin of this receptor is a human donor who donated a stem cell graft to a child with acute lymphoblastic leukemia. The specimen comprised PBMCs from the stem cell graft donor, sampled from the stem cell graft. CDR3: CASRSSNTGELFF. CDR3 coding DNA: TGTGCCAGCAGATCGAGTAACACCGGGGAGCTGTTTTTT.